Below are 21 T cell receptor beta chains sequenced from a single sample in a study of T cell responses to AZD1222 COVID-19 vaccine. This table comes from immunoSEQ multiplex PCR, and its TCRdb copy is limited to in-frame clones, with some not included. In the table there are about 150,000 clones, roughly nine tenths of which are singletons. The sample consisted of peripheral blood, taken 28 days after the second AZD1222 dose. The receptors derive from an adult who received the AZD1222 COVID-19 vaccine.

The chain employs TRBV29-1 and TRBJ2-1, with D perhaps TRBD2 (5 bases). Trimming took off 4 bases at V and 4 bases at J, with 17 bases between the two ends. The CDR3 runs to 15 residues. CDR1 and CDR2 (germline): SQVTM, ANQGSEA. DNA of the CDR3: TGCAGCGTTGCGCCCTCTCGCGGAGGATACAATGAGCAGTTCTTC. This gives the protein CSVAPSRGGYNEQFF.

This chain uses TRBV13 with TRBJ1-1; TRBD1 agrees at 8 bases. The V and J ends lost 4 bases and 5 bases, in that order; junction bases with no gene match: 9. The germline CDR1 and CDR2 sequences are PRHDT and FYEKMQ (reference sequence). The CDR3 is made up of 15 amino acids. The CDR3 protein is CASSSGQGLETEAFF. The CDR3 nucleotides are TGTGCCAGCAGCTCCGGACAGGGTCTTGAGACTGAAGCTTTCTTT.

The CDR3 loop reads CASSPKRILFGNYGYTF. CDR3 DNA: TGCGCCAGCAGCCCGAAAAGGATTCTCTTTGGAAACTATGGCTACACCTTC. The chain links TRBV4-3 to TRBJ1-2; D is uncertain. V gave up 4 bases and J gave up 2 bases, with 20 bases separating them. The V gene's germline CDR1 is LGHNA and CDR2 YSLEER. The CDR3 runs to 17 residues.

The chain has TRBV7-2 and TRBJ2-2; no clear D. The CDR3 is made up of 17 amino acids. Trimming cost V 1 base and J 5 bases, with 17 bases left between them. CDR1 SGHTA and CDR2 FQGNSA come from the germline V gene. The CDR3 loop reads CASSLDSFGSPTGELFF. Here the CDR3 DNA reads TGTGCCAGCAGCTTAGACAGTTTCGGCAGTCCGACCGGGGAGCTGTTTTTT.

The V gene is TRBV10-1, the J gene TRBJ1-1; 7 positions match TRBD1. The CDR3 length is 15 residues. With V trimmed by 6 bases and J by 3 bases, 10 bases remained unmatched. Germline V CDR1 and CDR2: WNHNN, SYGVQD (reference sequence). The DNA of the CDR3 is TGCGCCAGCAGAGGGGGAAGAGGACAGGACACTGAAGCTTTCTTT. This translates into CASRGGRGQDTEAFF.

This rearrangement joins TRBV7-9 to TRBJ1-1; 7 bases are a match to TRBD1. CDR1 SEHNR and CDR2 FQNEAQ come from the germline V gene (reference sequence). Germline trimming cut 1 base from V and 6 bases from J; bases unmatched to any gene: 5. This CDR3 has 14 amino acids. In DNA, the CDR3 is TGTGCCAGCAGCTTAGGGCAGGGGGGACCTGAAGCTTTCTTT. Protein: CASSLGQGGPEAFF.

The chain is built from TRBV29-1 and TRBJ2-3, with unresolved D. This CDR3 spans 14 amino acids. Trimming cost V 6 bases and J 4 bases, with 17 bases left between them. CDR1 SQVTM and CDR2 ANQGSEA come from the germline V gene. CDR3 nucleotide sequence: TGCAGCGTGCGCGGAGAATTTAACGCAGATACGCAGTATTTT. This sequence encodes CSVRGEFNADTQYF.

The rearrangement joins TRBV10-2 to TRBJ1-2, with 9 bases matching TRBD1. Germline V CDR1 and CDR2: WSHSY, SAAADI. Trimming cost V 7 bases and J 6 bases; bases outside gene matches: 12. The CDR3 has 15 amino acids. CDR3 nucleotides: TGCGCCAGCAACCCCCTTGACAGGGGGGGTAATGGCTACACCTTC. It specifies CASNPLDRGGNGYTF.

The chain recombines TRBV4-1 with TRBJ2-5; D possibly matches TRBD1 or TRBD2 (5 bases each). Germline V gives CDR1 MGHRA, CDR2 YSYEKL. V lost 2 bases to trimming and J lost 2 bases, with 18 bases between them. CDR3 length: 17 amino acids. The CDR3 coding sequence is TGCGCCAGCAGCCAAAATGCGGCGAGGGGAGTTCAAGAGACCCAGTACTTC. Amino acids: CASSQNAARGVQETQYF.

The chain uses TRBV28 and TRBJ1-2; 8 nucleotides align to TRBD1. CDR1 is MDHEN, CDR2 SYDVKM, per germline. Trimming took 5 bases from V and 6 from J; bases not matched to a gene: 14. CDR3 length equals 16 residues. The CDR3 DNA reads TGTGCCAGCAGTCCCCCCGCCAGACAGGGGCGGAATGGCTACACCTTC. Its translation is CASSPPARQGRNGYTF.

This clone was counted only a few times. The chain recombines TRBV5-5 with TRBJ1-1, with 7 nucleotides matching TRBD1. The junction had 7 bases not matched to a gene; V was cut back by 5 bases and J by 0 bases. CDR3 length: 15 amino acids. Per the germline V gene, CDR1 is SGHKS and CDR2 is YYEKEE (reference sequence). In DNA form, the CDR3 reads TGTGCCAGCAGTTCTTGGGGGACAGTGAACACTGAAGCTTTCTTT. It yields the protein CASSSWGTVNTEAFF.

V usage is TRBV19 and J usage is TRBJ2-7; TRBD2 matches at 8 bases. J gave up 2 bases and V 10 bases, and 16 bases lay outside the gene matches. Germline V gives CDR1 LNHDA, CDR2 SQIVND (reference sequence). CDR3 length equals 16 residues. The CDR3 sequence: CATGRVVSGRTYEQYF. CDR3 bases: TGTGCCACCGGAAGGGTCGTGAGCGGGAGAACCTACGAGCAGTACTTC.

The chain joins TRBV11-2 to TRBJ2-7; 7 positions match TRBD2. The germline CDR1 and CDR2 sequences are SGHAT and FQNNGV. V lost 10 bases, J lost 5 bases, and 20 bases stayed unmatched. The CDR3 covers 16 residues. For the CDR3, the DNA is TGTGCCACCCAATCCGTTACTAGCGCCTTCGTCCACGAGCAGTACTTC. Translation: CATQSVTSAFVHEQYF. The full variable domain, with the rest looked up from reference TRBV11-2 and TRBJ2-7, is EAGVAQSPRYKIIEKRQSVAFWCNPISGHATLYWYQQILGQGPKLLIQFQNNGVVDDSQLPKDRFSAERLKGVDSTLKIQPAKLEDSAVYLCATQSVTSAFVHEQYFGPGTRLTVT.

In this sample, this clone turned up once. This chain uses TRBV5-1 with TRBJ1-6, with TRBD1 matching 9 bases. This CDR3 is 15 amino acids long. V was clipped by 5 bases and J by 5 bases; unmatched bases: 5. CDR1 and CDR2 (germline): SGHRS, YFSETQ. The CDR3 DNA is TGCGCCAGCAGAGCCACAGGGGGCGATAATTCACCCCTCCACTTT. Translating it yields CASRATGGDNSPLHF.

The genes are TRBV30 and TRBJ2-7, with TRBD2 matching 9 bases. Looked up from germline, CDR1 is GTSNPN and CDR2 is SVGIG (reference sequence). This CDR3 is built from 15 residues. V trimming: 0 bases; J trimming: 7 bases; junction bases outside the gene matches: 10. The CDR3 sequence is CAWSVIRGGLAEQYF. CDR3 nucleotide sequence: TGTGCCTGGAGTGTAATTAGGGGGGGACTAGCTGAGCAGTACTTC.

The chain links TRBV9 to TRBJ2-7; 8 nucleotides line up with TRBD2. The V segment lost 4 bases and the J segment 3 bases; nucleotides outside the gene matches: 9. The V gene's germline CDR1 is SGDLS and CDR2 YYNGEE. CDR3 length: 15 amino acids. The CDR3 DNA reads as TGTGCCAGCAGCCCATGGACTAGCAGAAACTACGAGCAGTACTTC. The encoded protein is CASSPWTSRNYEQYF.

CDR3: CAISTGANYGYTF. CDR3 in DNA: TGTGCCATCAGTACGGGAGCTAACTATGGCTACACCTTC. The chain recombines TRBV10-3 with TRBJ1-2; D gene unclear. Trimming removed 5 bases at V and 0 bases at J, with 7 bases between. Germline CDR1 ENHRY, CDR2 SYGVKD. The CDR3 loop spans 13 amino acids.

The chain uses TRBV28 and TRBJ2-4; D might be TRBD1 (5 bases). This CDR3 comprises 13 residues. Germline V gene sequence: CDR1 MDHEN, CDR2 SYDVKM. With 6 bases removed from V and 8 bases from J, the gap between germline ends came to 14 bases. CDR3 region: CASSRPGLDIQYF. DNA of the CDR3: TGTGCCAGCAGCCGCCCAGGGTTAGACATTCAGTACTTC.

Written as DNA, the CDR3 is TGTGCCAGCAGTCGACAGGGCACTAGCACAGATACGCAGTATTTT. It yields the protein CASSRQGTSTDTQYF. This chain links TRBV6-6 with TRBJ2-3; TRBD1 aligns across 7 bases. V lost 5 bases, J lost 0 bases, and 5 bases stayed unmatched. In germline, CDR1 is MNHNY, CDR2 SVGAGI (reference sequence). The CDR3 is 15 amino acids.

The J gene is TRBJ2-7, the V gene TRBV30, with TRBD1 matching 9 bases. J gave up 3 bases and V 0 bases, and 6 bases lay outside the gene matches. The length of the CDR3 is 15 residues. From germline, CDR1 is GTSNPN and CDR2 SVGIG (reference sequence). The DNA of the CDR3 is TGTGCCTGGAGTGTACAGGGGACAGGGCTCTACGAGCAGTACTTC. This sequence encodes CAWSVQGTGLYEQYF.

This chain connects TRBV29-1 to TRBJ2-3, with D perhaps assigned TRBD1 or TRBD2 (5 bases each). The V gene's germline CDR1 is SQVTM and CDR2 ANQGSEA. V was cut by 6 bases and J by 3 bases, with 13 bases left in between. The CDR3 has 13 amino acids. The CDR3 spells CSVGLGPTDTQYF. In DNA form, the CDR3 reads TGCAGCGTGGGATTGGGACCTACAGATACGCAGTATTTT.